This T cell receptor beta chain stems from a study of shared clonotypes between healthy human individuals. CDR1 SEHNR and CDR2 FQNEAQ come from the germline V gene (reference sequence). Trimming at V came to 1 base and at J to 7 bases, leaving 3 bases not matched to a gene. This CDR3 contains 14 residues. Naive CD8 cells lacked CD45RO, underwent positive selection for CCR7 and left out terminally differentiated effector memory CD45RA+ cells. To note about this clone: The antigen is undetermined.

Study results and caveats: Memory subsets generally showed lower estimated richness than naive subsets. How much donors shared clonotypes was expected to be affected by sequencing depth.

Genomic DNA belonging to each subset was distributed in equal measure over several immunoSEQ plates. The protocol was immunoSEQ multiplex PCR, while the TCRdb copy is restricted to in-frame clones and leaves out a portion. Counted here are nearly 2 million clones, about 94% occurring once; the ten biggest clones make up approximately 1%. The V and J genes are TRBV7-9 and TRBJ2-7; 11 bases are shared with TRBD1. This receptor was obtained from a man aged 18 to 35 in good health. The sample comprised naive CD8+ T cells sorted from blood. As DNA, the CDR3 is TGTGCCAGCAGCTTAGAGGACAGGGGGCGAGAGCAGTACTTC. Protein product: CASSLEDRGREQYF.